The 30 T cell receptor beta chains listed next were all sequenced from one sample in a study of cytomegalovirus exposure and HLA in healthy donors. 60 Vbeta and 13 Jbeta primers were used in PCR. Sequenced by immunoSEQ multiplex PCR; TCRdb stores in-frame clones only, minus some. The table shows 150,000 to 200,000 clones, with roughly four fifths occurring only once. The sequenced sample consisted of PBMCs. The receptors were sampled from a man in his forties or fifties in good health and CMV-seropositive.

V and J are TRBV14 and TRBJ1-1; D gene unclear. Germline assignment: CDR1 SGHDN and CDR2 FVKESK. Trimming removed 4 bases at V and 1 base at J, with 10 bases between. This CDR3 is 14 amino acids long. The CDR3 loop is CASSRALRNTEAFF. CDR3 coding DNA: TGTGCCAGCAGCCGGGCACTCCGGAACACTGAAGCTTTCTTT.

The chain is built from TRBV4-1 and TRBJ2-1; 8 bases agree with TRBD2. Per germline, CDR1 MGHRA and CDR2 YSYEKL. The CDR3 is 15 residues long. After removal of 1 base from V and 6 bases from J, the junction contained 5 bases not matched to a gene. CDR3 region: CASSQGLAGVNEQFF. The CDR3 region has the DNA TGCGCCAGCAGCCAAGGCCTAGCGGGTGTCAATGAGCAGTTCTTC.

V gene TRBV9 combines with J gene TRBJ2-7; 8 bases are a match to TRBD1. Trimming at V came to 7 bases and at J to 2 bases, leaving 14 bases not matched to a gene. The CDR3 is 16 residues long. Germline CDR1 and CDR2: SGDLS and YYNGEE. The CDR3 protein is CASSKGGGQGTYEQYF. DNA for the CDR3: TGTGCCAGCTCCAAAGGTGGAGGACAGGGAACCTACGAGCAGTACTTC.

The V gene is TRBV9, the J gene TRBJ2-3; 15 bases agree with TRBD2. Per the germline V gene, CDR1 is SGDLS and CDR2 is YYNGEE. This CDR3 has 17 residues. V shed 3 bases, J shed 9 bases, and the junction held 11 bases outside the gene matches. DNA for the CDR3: TGTGCCAGCAGCGCCCGGGGACTAGCGGGAGGTAGTGCGACGCAGTATTTT. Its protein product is CASSARGLAGGSATQYF. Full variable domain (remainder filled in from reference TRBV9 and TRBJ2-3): DSGVTQTPKHLITATGQRVTLRCSPRSGDLSVYWYQQSLDQGLQFLIQYYNGEERAKGNILERFSAQQFPDLHSELNLSSLELGDSALYFCASSARGLAGGSATQYFGPGTRLTVL.

CDR3 residues: CASFDRRSSYEQYF. The CDR3 nucleotides read TGTGCCAGCTTCGACAGGCGCAGCTCCTACGAGCAGTACTTC. The chain has TRBV28 and TRBJ2-7; D perhaps matches TRBD1 (6 bases). Germline lookup yields CDR1 MDHEN and CDR2 SYDVKM. V was clipped by 8 bases and J by 0 bases, with 14 bases between them. This CDR3 contains 14 residues.

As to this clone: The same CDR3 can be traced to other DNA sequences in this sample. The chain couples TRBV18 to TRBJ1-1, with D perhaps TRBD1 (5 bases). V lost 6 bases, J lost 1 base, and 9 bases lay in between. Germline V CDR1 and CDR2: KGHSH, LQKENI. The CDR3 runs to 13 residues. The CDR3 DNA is TGTGCCAGCTCCCCCGGGGGGAACACTGAAGCTTTCTTT. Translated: CASSPGGNTEAFF. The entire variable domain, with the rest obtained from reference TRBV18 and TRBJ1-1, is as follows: NAGVMQNPRHLVRRRGQEARLRCSPMKGHSHVYWYRQLPEEGLKFMVYLQKENIIDESGMPKERFSAEFPKEGPSILRIQQVVRGDSAAYFCASSPGGNTEAFFGQGTRLTVV.

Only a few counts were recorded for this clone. The CDR3 nucleotides read TGTGCCAGCAGCCGAACTAGCGTCTACGAGCAGTACTTC. Protein product: CASSRTSVYEQYF. The genes are TRBV7-2 and TRBJ2-7; 7 nucleotides agree with TRBD2. Looked up from germline, CDR1 is SGHTA and CDR2 is FQGNSA. Unmatched junction bases numbered 4, after V lost 5 bases and J lost 3 bases. CDR3 size: 13 residues.

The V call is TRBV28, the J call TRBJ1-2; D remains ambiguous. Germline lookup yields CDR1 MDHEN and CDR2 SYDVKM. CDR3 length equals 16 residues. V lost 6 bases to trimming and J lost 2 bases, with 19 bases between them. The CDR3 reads CASRDGGLIKNYGYTF. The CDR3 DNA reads TGTGCCAGCAGGGACGGAGGACTAATAAAAAACTATGGCTACACCTTC.

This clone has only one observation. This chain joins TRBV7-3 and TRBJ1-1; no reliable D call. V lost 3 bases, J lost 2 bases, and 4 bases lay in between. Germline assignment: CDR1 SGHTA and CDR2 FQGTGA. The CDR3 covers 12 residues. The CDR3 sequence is CASSFQNTEAFF. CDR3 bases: TGTGCCAGCAGCTTCCAAAACACTGAAGCTTTCTTT.

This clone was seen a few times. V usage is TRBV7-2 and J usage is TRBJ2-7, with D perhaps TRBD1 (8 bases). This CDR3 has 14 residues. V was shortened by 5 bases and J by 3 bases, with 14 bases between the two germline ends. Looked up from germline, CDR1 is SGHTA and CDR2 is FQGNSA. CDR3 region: CASSAQGGDYEQYF. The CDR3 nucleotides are TGTGCCAGCAGCGCACAGGGGGGGGACTACGAGCAGTACTTC.

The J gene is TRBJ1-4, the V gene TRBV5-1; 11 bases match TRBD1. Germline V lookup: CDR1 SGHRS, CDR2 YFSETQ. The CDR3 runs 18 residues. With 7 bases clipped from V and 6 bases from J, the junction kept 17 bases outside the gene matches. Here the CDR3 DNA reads TGCGCCAGCCGGTCCGGGGACAGGGGGACCAAAGGGGATGAAAAACTGTTTTTT. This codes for CASRSGDRGTKGDEKLFF.

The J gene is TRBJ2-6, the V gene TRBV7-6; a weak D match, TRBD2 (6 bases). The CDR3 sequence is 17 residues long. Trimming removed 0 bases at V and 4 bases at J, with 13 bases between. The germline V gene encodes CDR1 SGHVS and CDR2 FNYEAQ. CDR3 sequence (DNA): TGTGCCAGCAGCTTAGCGTGGAGGGGTTCCGGGGCCAACGTCCTGACTTTC. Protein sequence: CASSLAWRGSGANVLTF.

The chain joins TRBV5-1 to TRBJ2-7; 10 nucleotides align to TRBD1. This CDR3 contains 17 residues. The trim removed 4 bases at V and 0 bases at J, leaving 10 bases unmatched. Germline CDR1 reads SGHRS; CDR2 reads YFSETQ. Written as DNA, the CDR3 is TGCGCCAGCAGCGCGACCACCGGGACAGGGGACTCCTACGAGCAGTACTTC. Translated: CASSATTGTGDSYEQYF. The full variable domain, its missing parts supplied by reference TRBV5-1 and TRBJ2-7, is KAGVTQTPRYLIKTRGQQVTLSCSPISGHRSVSWYQQTPGQGLQFLFEYFSETQRNKGNFPGRFSGRQFSNSRSEMNVSTLELGDSALYLCASSATTGTGDSYEQYFGPGTRLTVT.

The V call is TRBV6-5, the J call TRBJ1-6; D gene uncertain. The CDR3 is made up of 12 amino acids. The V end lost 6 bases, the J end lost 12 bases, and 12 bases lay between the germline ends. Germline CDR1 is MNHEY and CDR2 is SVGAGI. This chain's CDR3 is CASRASHRPLHF. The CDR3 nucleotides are TGTGCCAGCAGGGCTTCTCATCGACCCCTCCACTTT.

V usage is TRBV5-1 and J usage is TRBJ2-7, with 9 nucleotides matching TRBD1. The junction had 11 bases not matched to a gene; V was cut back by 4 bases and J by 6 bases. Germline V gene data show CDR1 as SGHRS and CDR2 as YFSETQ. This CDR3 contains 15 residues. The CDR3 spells CASSPIPGQGSEQYF. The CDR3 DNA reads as TGCGCCAGCAGCCCGATTCCGGGACAGGGTAGCGAGCAGTACTTC. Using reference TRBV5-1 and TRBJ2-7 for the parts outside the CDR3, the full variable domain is KAGVTQTPRYLIKTRGQQVTLSCSPISGHRSVSWYQQTPGQGLQFLFEYFSETQRNKGNFPGRFSGRQFSNSRSEMNVSTLELGDSALYLCASSPIPGQGSEQYFGPGTRLTVT.

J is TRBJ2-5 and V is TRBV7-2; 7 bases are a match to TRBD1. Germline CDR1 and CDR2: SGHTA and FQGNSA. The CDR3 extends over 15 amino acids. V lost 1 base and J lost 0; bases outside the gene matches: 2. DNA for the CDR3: TGTGCCAGCAGCTTAGGGGACAGTTACCAAGAGACCCAGTACTTC. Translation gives CASSLGDSYQETQYF. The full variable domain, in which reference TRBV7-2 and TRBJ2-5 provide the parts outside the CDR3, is GAGVSQSPSNKVTEKGKDVELRCDPISGHTALYWYRQSLGQGLEFLIYFQGNSAPDKSGLPSDRFSAERTGGSVSTLTIQRTQQEDSAVYLCASSLGDSYQETQYFGPGTRLLVL.

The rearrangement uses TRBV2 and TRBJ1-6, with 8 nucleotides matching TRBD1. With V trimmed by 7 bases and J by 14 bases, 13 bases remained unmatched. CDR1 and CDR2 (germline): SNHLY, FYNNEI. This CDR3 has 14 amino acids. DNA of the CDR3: TGTGCCAGCAAGGGGGGGACAGGCGCCTCGGCCCTCCACTTT. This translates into CASKGGTGASALHF.

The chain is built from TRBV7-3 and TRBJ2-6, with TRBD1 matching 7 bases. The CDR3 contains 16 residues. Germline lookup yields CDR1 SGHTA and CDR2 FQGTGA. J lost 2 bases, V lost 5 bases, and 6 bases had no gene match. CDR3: CASSLTGSAGANVLTF. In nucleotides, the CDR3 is TGTGCCAGCAGCCTGACAGGGTCGGCTGGGGCCAACGTCCTGACTTTC. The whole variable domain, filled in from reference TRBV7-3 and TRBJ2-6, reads GAGVSQTPSNKVTEKGKYVELRCDPISGHTALYWYRQSLGQGPEFLIYFQGTGAADDSGLPNDRFFAVRPEGSVSTLKIQRTERGDSAVYLCASSLTGSAGANVLTFGAGSRLTVL.

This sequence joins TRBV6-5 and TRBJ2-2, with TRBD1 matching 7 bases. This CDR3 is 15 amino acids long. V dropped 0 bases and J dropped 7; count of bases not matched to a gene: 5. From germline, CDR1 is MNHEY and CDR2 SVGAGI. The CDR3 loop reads CASSYSKGAGGELFF. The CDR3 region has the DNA TGTGCCAGCAGTTACTCGAAGGGGGCTGGCGGGGAGCTGTTTTTT.

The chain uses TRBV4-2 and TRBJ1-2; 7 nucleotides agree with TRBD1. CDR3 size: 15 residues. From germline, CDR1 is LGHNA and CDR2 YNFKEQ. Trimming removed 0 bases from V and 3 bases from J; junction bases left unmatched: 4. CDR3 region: CASSQETGPYYGYTF. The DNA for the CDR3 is TGTGCCAGCAGCCAAGAGACAGGGCCCTACTATGGCTACACCTTC.

The CDR3 DNA reads as TGTGCCAGCAGTTTAAGGGACACTGACATTCAGTACTTC. Protein: CASSLRDTDIQYF. The chain combines TRBV27 with TRBJ2-4; maybe TRBD1 (6 bases). Trimming shortened V by 2 bases and J by 8 bases, and 10 bases separated the two germline ends. Per the germline V gene, CDR1 is MNHEY and CDR2 is SMNVEV (reference sequence). This CDR3 contains 13 residues.

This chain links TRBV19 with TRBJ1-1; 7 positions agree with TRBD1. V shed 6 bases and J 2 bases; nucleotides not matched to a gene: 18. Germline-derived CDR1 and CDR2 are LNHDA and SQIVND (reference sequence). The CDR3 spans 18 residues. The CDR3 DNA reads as TGTGCCAGTAGCCCGTCCTCCCTCGGCCAGGGGGTTAACACTGAAGCTTTCTTT. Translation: CASSPSSLGQGVNTEAFF.

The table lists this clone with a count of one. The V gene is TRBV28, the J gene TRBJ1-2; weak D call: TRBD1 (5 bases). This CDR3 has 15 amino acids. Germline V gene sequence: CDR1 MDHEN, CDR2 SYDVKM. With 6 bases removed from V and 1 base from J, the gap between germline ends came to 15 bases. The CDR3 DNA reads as TGTGCCAGCAGCCTTAGCCCAAGGGGTAACTATGGCTACACCTTC. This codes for CASSLSPRGNYGYTF.

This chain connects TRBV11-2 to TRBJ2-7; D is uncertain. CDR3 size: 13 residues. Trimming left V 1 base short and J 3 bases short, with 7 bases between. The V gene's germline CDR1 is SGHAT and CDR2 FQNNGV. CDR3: CASSLVQNYEQYF. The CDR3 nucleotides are TGTGCCAGCAGCTTAGTGCAGAACTACGAGCAGTACTTC.

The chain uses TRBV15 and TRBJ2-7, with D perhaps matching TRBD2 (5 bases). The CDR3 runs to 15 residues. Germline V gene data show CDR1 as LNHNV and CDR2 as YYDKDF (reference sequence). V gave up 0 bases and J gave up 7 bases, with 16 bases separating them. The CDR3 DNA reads TGTGCCACCAGCAGAGATGCGGTAACCCGCGGGGAGCAGTACTTC. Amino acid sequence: CATSRDAVTRGEQYF.

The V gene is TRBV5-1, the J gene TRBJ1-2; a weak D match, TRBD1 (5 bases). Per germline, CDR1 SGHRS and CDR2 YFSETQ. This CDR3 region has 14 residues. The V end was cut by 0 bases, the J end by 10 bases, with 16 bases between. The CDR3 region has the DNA TGCGCCAGCAGCTTGGGGTCTTCCCGCGGGGCCTACACCTTC. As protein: CASSLGSSRGAYTF.

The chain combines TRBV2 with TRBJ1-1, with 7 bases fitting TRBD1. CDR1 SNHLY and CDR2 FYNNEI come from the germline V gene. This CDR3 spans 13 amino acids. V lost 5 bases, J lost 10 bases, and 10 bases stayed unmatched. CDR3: CASSWDSGYGAFF. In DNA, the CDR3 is TGTGCCAGCAGTTGGGACAGTGGGTATGGAGCTTTCTTT.

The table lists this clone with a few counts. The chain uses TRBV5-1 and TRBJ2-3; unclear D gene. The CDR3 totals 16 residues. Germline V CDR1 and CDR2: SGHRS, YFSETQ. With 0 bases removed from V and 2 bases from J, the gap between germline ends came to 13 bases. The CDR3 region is CASSLALSQSTDTQYF. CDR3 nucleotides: TGCGCCAGCAGCTTGGCGTTGTCACAGTCCACAGATACGCAGTATTTT.

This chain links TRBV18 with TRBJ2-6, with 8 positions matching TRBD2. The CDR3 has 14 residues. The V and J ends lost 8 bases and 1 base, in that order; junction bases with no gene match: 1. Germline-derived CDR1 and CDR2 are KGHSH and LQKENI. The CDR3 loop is CASAGGSGANVLTF. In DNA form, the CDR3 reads TGTGCCAGCGCGGGGGGATCTGGGGCCAACGTCCTGACTTTC.

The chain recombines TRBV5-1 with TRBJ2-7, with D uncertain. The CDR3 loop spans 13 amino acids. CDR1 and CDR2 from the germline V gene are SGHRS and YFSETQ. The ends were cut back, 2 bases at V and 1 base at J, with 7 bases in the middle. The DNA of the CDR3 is TGCGCCAGCAGCTTCGGGTCTTCCTACGAGCAGTACTTC. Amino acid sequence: CASSFGSSYEQYF.